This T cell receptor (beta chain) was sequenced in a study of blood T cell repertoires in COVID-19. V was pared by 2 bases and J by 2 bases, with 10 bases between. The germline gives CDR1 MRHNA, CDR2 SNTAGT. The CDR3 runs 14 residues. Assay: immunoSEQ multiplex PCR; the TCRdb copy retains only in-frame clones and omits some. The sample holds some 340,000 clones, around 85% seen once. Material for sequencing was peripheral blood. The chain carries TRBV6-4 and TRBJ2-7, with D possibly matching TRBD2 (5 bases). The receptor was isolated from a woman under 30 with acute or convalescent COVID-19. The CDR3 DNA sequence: TGTGCCAGCAGTGACGCACTAGTTCCCTACGAGCAGTACTTC. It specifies CASSDALVPYEQYF.